Below, 9 T cell receptor beta chains from the same sample are listed, as sequenced in a study of cytomegalovirus exposure and HLA in healthy donors. The PCR had 60 Vbeta and 13 Jbeta primers. Repertoires were generated with immunoSEQ multiplex PCR, while TCRdb's copy carries only in-frame clones and drops some. The sample includes 100,000 to 150,000 clones, roughly 8.3% of them seen just once. The sample was PBMCs. The receptors were sampled from a man aged 40-55 years in good health and CMV-seronegative.

The rearrangement uses TRBV7-9 and TRBJ2-6; D gene unclear. This CDR3 is 15 amino acids long. V was pared by 4 bases and J by 0 bases, with 7 bases between. The germline gives CDR1 SEHNR, CDR2 FQNEAQ (reference sequence). CDR3 sequence: CASSSSASGANVLTF. The CDR3 nucleotides are TGTGCCAGCAGCTCAAGCGCCTCTGGGGCCAACGTCCTGACTTTC.

V usage is TRBV4-1 and J usage is TRBJ2-3; 12 bases match TRBD2. Germline CDR1 is MGHRA and CDR2 is YSYEKL. V shed 4 bases and J 4 bases; nucleotides not matched to a gene: 6. The CDR3 contains 16 residues. CDR3: CASSRASGGDPDTQYF. DNA of the CDR3: TGCGCCAGCAGCCGCGCTAGCGGGGGGGACCCAGATACGCAGTATTTT.

This clone has ten or more counts. This chain links TRBV30 with TRBJ2-3; D ambiguous. The V end lost 0 bases, the J end lost 0 bases, and 7 bases lay between the germline ends. There are 14 residues in the CDR3. Germline V gives CDR1 GTSNPN, CDR2 SVGIG (reference sequence). CDR3 protein: CAWSVSSSTDTQYF. DNA of the CDR3: TGTGCCTGGAGTGTATCTTCTAGCACAGATACGCAGTATTTT.

The CDR3 DNA follows: TGTGCCACCACAGGGCTCCAGGAGCAGTACTTC. Translated: CATTGLQEQYF. V and J are TRBV28 and TRBJ2-7; D perhaps matches TRBD1 (6 bases). V lost 10 bases to trimming and J lost 7 bases, with 14 bases between them. Germline CDR1 MDHEN, CDR2 SYDVKM. This CDR3 spans 11 amino acids.

The rearrangement links TRBV7-9 to TRBJ2-1; TRBD2 matches at 8 bases. CDR1 and CDR2 from the germline V gene are SEHNR and FQNEAQ (reference sequence). The CDR3 runs to 15 residues. V dropped 5 bases and J dropped 4; count of bases not matched to a gene: 7. For the CDR3, the DNA is TGTGCCAGCAGCGAGGGCGGGGGGCAGTACAATGAGCAGTTCTTC. Encoded protein: CASSEGGGQYNEQFF. The full variable domain, its missing parts supplied by reference TRBV7-9 and TRBJ2-1, is DTGVSQNPRHKITKRGQNVTFRCDPISEHNRLYWYRQTLGQGPEFLTYFQNEAQLEKSRLLSDRFSAERPKGSFSTLEIQRTEQGDSAMYLCASSEGGGQYNEQFFGPGTRLTVL.

The chain uses TRBV11-2 and TRBJ2-3, with D unclear. CDR1 SGHAT and CDR2 FQNNGV come from the germline V gene. V was clipped by 1 base and J by 1 base, with 12 bases between them. This CDR3 contains 16 residues. CDR3 loop: CASSLGTRIRTDTQYF. Written as DNA, the CDR3 is TGTGCCAGCAGCTTAGGCACGAGGATCCGCACAGATACGCAGTATTTT. The full variable domain, with the rest looked up from reference TRBV11-2 and TRBJ2-3, is EAGVAQSPRYKIIEKRQSVAFWCNPISGHATLYWYQQILGQGPKLLIQFQNNGVVDDSQLPKDRFSAERLKGVDSTLKIQPAKLEDSAVYLCASSLGTRIRTDTQYFGPGTRLTVL.

This clone was recorded a few times. The gene calls are TRBV29-1 and TRBJ1-2; no firm D call. This CDR3 has 13 amino acids. Trimming cost V 0 bases and J 8 bases, with 13 bases left between them. Germline values: CDR1 SQVTM, CDR2 ANQGSEA. The CDR3 region has the DNA TGCAGCGTTGAAGACCCTCGGGGAATGGGCTACACCTTC. This encodes CSVEDPRGMGYTF. Full variable domain (outside the CDR3, taken from reference TRBV29-1 and TRBJ1-2): SAVISQKPSRDICQRGTSLTIQCQVDSQVTMMFWYRQQPGQSLTLIATANQGSEATYESGFVIDKFPISRPNLTFSTLTVSNMSPEDSSIYLCSVEDPRGMGYTFGSGTRLTVV.

The rearrangement joins TRBV7-2 to TRBJ1-1; D possibly corresponds to TRBD1 (6 bases). Trimming pared 2 bases from V and 6 bases from J, leaving 16 bases between. CDR1 is SGHTA, CDR2 FQGNSA, per germline. CDR3 length: 15 residues. The CDR3, as DNA: TGTGCCAGCAGCTTAATGTTTAGGACAGCCGCTGAAGCTTTCTTT. This gives the protein CASSLMFRTAAEAFF.

The rearrangement joins TRBV10-2 to TRBJ2-3; weak D call: TRBD2 (5 bases). Trimming pared 4 bases from V and 6 bases from J, leaving 11 bases between. The CDR3 sequence is 13 residues long. CDR1 is WSHSY, CDR2 SAAADI, per germline. The CDR3 reads CASSVPGGDTQYF. CDR3 sequence (DNA): TGCGCCAGCAGTGTGCCGGGCGGGGATACGCAGTATTTT.